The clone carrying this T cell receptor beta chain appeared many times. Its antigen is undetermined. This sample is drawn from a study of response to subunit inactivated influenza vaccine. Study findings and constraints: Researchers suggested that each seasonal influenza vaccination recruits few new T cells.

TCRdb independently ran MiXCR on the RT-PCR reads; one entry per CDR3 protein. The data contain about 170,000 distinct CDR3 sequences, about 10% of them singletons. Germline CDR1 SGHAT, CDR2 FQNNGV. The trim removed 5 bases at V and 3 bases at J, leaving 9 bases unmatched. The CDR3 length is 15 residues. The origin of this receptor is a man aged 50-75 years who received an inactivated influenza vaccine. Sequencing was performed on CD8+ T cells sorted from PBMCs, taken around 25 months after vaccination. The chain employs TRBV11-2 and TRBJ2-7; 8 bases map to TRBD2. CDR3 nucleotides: TGTGCCAGCAGCCTGAACCGACTAGCGAGCTACGAGCAGTACTTC. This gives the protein CASSLNRLASYEQYF.